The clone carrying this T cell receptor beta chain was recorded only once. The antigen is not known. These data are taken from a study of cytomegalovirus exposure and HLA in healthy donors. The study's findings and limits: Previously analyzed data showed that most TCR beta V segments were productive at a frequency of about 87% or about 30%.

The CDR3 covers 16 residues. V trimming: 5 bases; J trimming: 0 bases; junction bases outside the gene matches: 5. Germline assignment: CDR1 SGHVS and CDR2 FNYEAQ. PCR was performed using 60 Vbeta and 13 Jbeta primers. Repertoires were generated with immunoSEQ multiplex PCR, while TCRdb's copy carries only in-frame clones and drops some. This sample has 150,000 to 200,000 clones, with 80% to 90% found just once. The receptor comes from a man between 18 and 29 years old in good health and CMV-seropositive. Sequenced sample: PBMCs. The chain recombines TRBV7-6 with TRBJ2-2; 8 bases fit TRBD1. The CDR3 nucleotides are TGTGCCAGCAGCATAAAACAGGGGGCGAACACCGGGGAGCTGTTTTTT. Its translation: CASSIKQGANTGELFF.